This T cell receptor (beta chain) was obtained from a study of vaccination and CD4 T cells after COVID-19. Study context: Median time from COVID diagnosis to post-COVID sampling was 101 days (35 to 161). The peptides that stimulated the cells were overlapping spike peptides from SARS-CoV-2, HCoV-NL63, HCoV-OC43 and HCoV-229E. General observations from the study: From roughly 21 to 40, the median of SARS-CoV-2-reactive clonotypes rose without reaching significance.

The CDR3 totals 15 residues. V was pared by 3 bases and J by 8 bases, with 8 bases of the junction left unmatched. Germline V gene data show CDR1 as MGHRA and CDR2 as YSYEKL. Treatment noted: approximately 9-day PBMC culture with coronavirus spike peptide pools or control peptides (ViraFEST assay). Concerning this clonotype itself: The antigen is unknown.

The assay that was used to sequence DNA from cultured CD4+ T cells was the Oncomine TCR Beta short-read assay. One entry per CDR3 protein results from TCRdb running MiXCR on the PCR reads. The sample includes 22,000 or so distinct CDR3 sequences, roughly two fifths seen only once; the top ten take over 11%. This sequence originates from a human donor who had recovered from COVID-19. Sequencing used CD4+ T cells from blood, cultured in vitro. V gene TRBV4-1 combines with J gene TRBJ1-3, with 9 bases lining up with TRBD1. The CDR3 loop reads CASSQLGQGSYTIYF. For the CDR3, the DNA is TGCGCCAGCAGCCAGCTAGGACAGGGGAGCTACACCATATATTTT.